The source of this T cell receptor beta chain is a study of T cells in Graves' hyperthyroidism and ophthalmopathy (dated by TCRdb to 2018 to 2020). Concerning the study at large: Peripheral blood was sampled at the time of initial diagnosis, prior to any treatment. The approximately 100 discovery patients were randomly divided into training and test sets at a 7:3 ratio. Prospective prediction of ophthalmopathy was tested in an independent validation cohort of 18 to 20 hyperthyroidism patients and 17 patients who later progressed to ophthalmopathy. According to the paper, TCR Vbeta CDR3 sequencing was carried out on 135 peripheral blood samples, which came from 40 to 45 ophthalmopathy, 80 or so hyperthyroidism and about 17 progressor patients. In addition, the study compared T-cell repertoires in thyroid tissue and in blood from five or six Graves' hyperthyroidism patients. Once sampling was done, hyperthyroidism patients were given methimazole at a starting dose of 30 mg daily, whereas ophthalmopathy patients were given high-dose intravenous methylprednisolone. TCR V-J signatures able to tell the groups apart were searched for in a discovery cohort of some 97 patients, of whom 43 had Graves' ophthalmopathy and roughly 57 had stable Graves' hyperthyroidism.

Results and caveats for the whole study, not just this receptor: Ophthalmopathy was separated from stable hyperthyroidism by a 13 V-J signature model, with 87.88% sensitivity and roughly 81% specificity obtained in cross-validation and 80%/75% obtained in testing. No statistical method was used to set the sample size in advance, and investigators knew the group allocation. Most expanded thyroid clonotypes (frequency above 0.001) were also detected in blood, a finding suggesting that blood repertoires may reflect thyroid immune responses. In validation, the model predicted progression to ophthalmopathy with approximately 71% sensitivity and about 72% specificity, a median of about 6.7 months before onset.

The TCR beta CDR3 regions were amplified from the RNA transcripts. A first-round RT-PCR of the TCR CDR3 used the HTBI primer set with the Qiagen OneStep RT-PCR kit. A second multiplex PCR round built the libraries, followed by size selection and purification. Sequencing of the libraries was done on an Illumina HiSeq2000 using paired-end 100 bp reads. As for the authors' bioinformatics: SOAPnuke was used to process the raw data, throwing out any read that contained adapters or uncalled bases, had a mean Phred below 15, or lacked an exact constant-primer or identifier match. COPE v1.2.5 was used to merge the high-quality paired reads, and each unique nucleotide sequence was defined as a clonotype. MiTCR v1.1 was used to align clonotypes to the IMGT TRBV, TRBD and TRBJ reference segments. Only V-J combinations with frequency above 0.0001, covering 98% to 99.2% of repertoires, were analysed. A TCS score was defined as the ratio of F50 (clonal expansion) to E x V (chaos), with BLOSUM62-based TCRdist applied between CDR3 peptides within each V-J. Welch's t-statistics and random forest reduced several hundred V-J features to roughly 13, which were used in a naive Bayes classifier (R e1071). TCRdb applied fastp at Q25 and MiXCR to the public reads, then kept only in-frame beta chains. Each record represents a unique CDR3 protein, reported with the most common genes and DNA among its rows. TCRdb, not the original authors, processed these V and J calls. The sample table holds around 300,000 distinct CDR3 sequences, of which around 13% were seen once. The ten largest clones capture under 8% of the sample.

The V end gives up 6 bases and the J end 6 bases, leaving 9 bases in the junction not matched to a gene. Taken from the germline V gene, the CDR1 and CDR2 loops are KGHSH and LQKENI. The CDR3 holds 15 amino acids from the cysteine to the phenylalanine. The DNA shown is the 45-base CDR3, in frame from base 1. Points on this clonotype: No antigen is known for it. Nothing much larger sits one base from this clone, and base qualities are not available.

Stable Graves' hyperthyroidism was defined as the absence of progression to ophthalmopathy over 18 months of follow-up. Hyperthyroidism patients were aged 18 to 65 years and newly diagnosed, with disease duration of less than 2 months. The study excluded patients with uncontrolled infections, other autoimmune diseases, pregnancy or lactation. Clinical symptoms, serum thyroxine and TRAb, thyroid ultrasound, and orbital computed tomography formed the basis for the diagnoses. Ficoll-Paque density gradient centrifugation was used to isolate PBMCs from around 10 ml of fresh peripheral blood. Total RNA was extracted using Trizol reagent, and RNA quality was assessed on an Agilent 2100 Bioanalyzer.

The sequence was obtained from a woman between 40 and 50 years old with Graves' hyperthyroidism. The chain joins TRBV18 to TRBJ2-3; the junction holds 10 bases that match TRBD1. Material for sequencing was blood. The nucleotides read TGTGCCAGCTCGGCGGCCGGGACAGGGGCGGATACGCAGTATTTT. This encodes CASSAAGTGADTQYF.